Below, 20 T cell receptor beta chains from the same sample are listed, as sequenced in a study of blood T cell repertoires in COVID-19. The data were produced by immunoSEQ multiplex PCR, yet TCRdb's version contains in-frame clones alone and is incomplete. The sample holds around 240,000 clones; around 87% are singletons and the top ten take over 3%. What was sequenced was peripheral blood. These receptors came from a woman aged 25-40 years who had recovered from COVID-19.

This chain connects TRBV6-5 to TRBJ2-7; 7 nucleotides match TRBD1. The germline CDR1 and CDR2 sequences are MNHEY and SVGAGI. This CDR3 is 13 amino acids long. Trimming took 10 bases from V and 5 from J; bases not matched to a gene: 11. The CDR3: CATSRDQGDEQYF. In DNA form, the CDR3 reads TGTGCCACCTCCAGAGACCAGGGGGACGAGCAGTACTTC.

The gene calls are TRBV30 and TRBJ2-2; tentatively, D is TRBD2 (7 bases). V was cut by 7 bases and J by 4 bases, with 22 bases left in between. Germline V gene sequence: CDR1 GTSNPN, CDR2 SVGIG (reference sequence). The CDR3 consists of 16 residues. The CDR3 nucleotides are TGTGCCTTAGGGGGGGGTGGCCCCCGTGTCACCGGGGAGCTGTTTTTT. It translates to CALGGGGPRVTGELFF. The full variable domain, with the rest looked up from reference TRBV30 and TRBJ2-2, is SQTIHQWPATLVQPVGSPLSLECTVEGTSNPNLYWYRQAAGRGLQLLFYSVGIGQISSEVPQNLSASRPQDRQFILSSKKLLLSDSGFYLCALGGGGPRVTGELFFGEGSRLTVL.

V usage is TRBV13 and J usage is TRBJ2-6, with TRBD2 matching 7 bases. Losses at the gene ends were 6 bases for V and 2 bases for J; bases not matched to a gene: 1. The germline CDR1 and CDR2 sequences are PRHDT and FYEKMQ (reference sequence). The CDR3 is made up of 14 amino acids. The CDR3 region has the DNA TGTGCCAGCAGGGCGGGGGCTGGGGCCAACGTCCTGACTTTC. Translating it yields CASRAGAGANVLTF.

This clone was seen a handful of times. The chain carries TRBV11-2 and TRBJ2-7; no firm D call. Per germline, CDR1 SGHAT and CDR2 FQNNGV. The CDR3 covers 13 residues. The V gene lost 4 bases and the J gene lost 5 bases, with 12 bases spanning the gap. Here the CDR3 reads CASSSALVNEQYF. Here the CDR3 DNA reads TGTGCCAGCAGCTCCGCGCTGGTCAACGAGCAGTACTTC.

The chain's CDR3 is CASSRPGATEAFF. The CDR3 region has the DNA TGTGCCAGCAGCCGTCCAGGGGCCACTGAAGCTTTCTTT. This chain links TRBV3-1 (or the pseudogene TRBV3-2) with TRBJ1-1, with a possible D match to TRBD1 (6 bases). The CDR3 runs 13 residues. In germline, CDR1 is LGHDT, CDR2 YNNKEL (reference sequence). The V end lost 4 bases, the J end lost 4 bases, and 10 bases lay between the germline ends.

The chain combines TRBV19 with TRBJ2-5; 13 bases fit TRBD2. V dropped 5 bases and J dropped 1; count of bases not matched to a gene: 7. Germline V gene lookup returns CDR1 LNHDA and CDR2 SQIVND (reference sequence). The CDR3 has 17 residues. The CDR3 here is CASSFWGLAGPQETQYF. CDR3 DNA sequence: TGTGCCAGTAGTTTCTGGGGACTAGCGGGGCCCCAAGAGACCCAGTACTTC.

The V gene is TRBV11-2, the J gene TRBJ1-4; D may be TRBD1 (5 bases). In germline, CDR1 is SGHAT, CDR2 FQNNGV. V shed 1 base and J shed 4 bases, with 7 bases lying between them. CDR3 length equals 14 residues. The CDR3 here is CASSLGGGNEKLFF. CDR3 DNA: TGTGCCAGCAGCTTAGGGGGCGGTAATGAAAAACTGTTTTTT.

V is TRBV5-3 and J is TRBJ1-6; no firm D call. TRBV5-3 is identified as an open reading frame with a role that is uncertain. The CDR3 is made up of 16 amino acids. Between the trimmed V and J ends, which lost 1 base and 0 bases, there was a span of 8 bases. CDR3 amino acids: CARSLFLRSYNSPLHF. The CDR3 coding sequence is TGTGCCAGAAGCTTGTTCCTCCGCTCCTATAATTCACCCCTCCACTTT.

The rearrangement links TRBV5-4 to TRBJ1-5, with 9 positions matching TRBD1. The CDR3 is 17 amino acids. The junction had 10 bases not matched to a gene; V was cut back by 4 bases and J by 2 bases. Germline CDR1 reads SGHNT; CDR2 reads YYREEE (reference sequence). The CDR3 region is CASSVRTGEEGNQPQHF. CDR3 in DNA: TGTGCCAGCAGCGTGAGGACAGGGGAGGAAGGCAATCAGCCCCAGCATTTT.

The chain links TRBV5-6 to TRBJ1-5, with D possibly matching TRBD1 (5 bases). Trimming took 0 bases from V and 6 from J, leaving 13 bases between them. CDR1 is SGHDT and CDR2 is YYEEEE in the germline V gene. The length of the CDR3 is 15 residues. CDR3 loop: CASSLGGGDGQPQHF. DNA for the CDR3: TGTGCCAGCAGCTTGGGAGGAGGGGACGGTCAGCCCCAGCATTTT.

The V and J genes are TRBV15 and TRBJ2-4, with D perhaps matching TRBD1 (5 bases). Germline lookup yields CDR1 LNHNV and CDR2 YYDKDF (reference sequence). The germline V and J ends were trimmed by 8 bases and 7 bases, with 6 bases remaining between them. This CDR3 has 10 residues. The CDR3 reads CATGANIQYF. The DNA for the CDR3 is TGTGCCACCGGGGCCAACATTCAGTACTTC.

The CDR3 reads CASSRTGGEGNQPQHF. The CDR3 DNA reads TGTGCCAGCAGCCGGACAGGGGGCGAGGGCAATCAGCCCCAGCATTTT. The chain has TRBV5-5 and TRBJ1-5, with TRBD1 matching over 11 bases. The CDR3 length is 16 residues. Trimming cost V 4 bases and J 2 bases; bases outside gene matches: 5. Germline-derived CDR1 and CDR2 are SGHKS and YYEKEE (reference sequence).

This clone was seen just once. This sequence joins TRBV6-2 or TRBV6-3 and TRBJ2-3, with 10 nucleotides matching TRBD2. V lost 4 bases, J lost 4 bases, and 11 bases stayed unmatched. Germline CDR1 MNHEY, CDR2 SVGEGT. The CDR3 loop spans 17 amino acids. The CDR3 sequence: CASSSTLAGVGADTQYF. Written as DNA, the CDR3 is TGTGCCAGCAGTTCCACTCTAGCGGGGGTAGGGGCAGATACGCAGTATTTT.

The chain is built from TRBV3-1 (or the pseudogene TRBV3-2) and TRBJ2-3; D gene uncertain. The CDR3 is 14 residues long. Germline V lookup: CDR1 LGHDT, CDR2 YNNKEL (reference sequence). V lost 1 base and J lost 1, with 6 bases in between. CDR3 nucleotides: TGTGCCAGCAGCCAAGGAGTGGGCACAGATACGCAGTATTTT. Translation: CASSQGVGTDTQYF.

The chain has TRBV27 and TRBJ2-2, with 7 bases that match TRBD1. The trim removed 6 bases at V and 3 bases at J, leaving 7 bases unmatched. The germline CDR1 and CDR2 sequences are MNHEY and SMNVEV (reference sequence). The CDR3 sequence is 15 residues long. The CDR3 sequence: CASSPTGVHTGELFF. The CDR3 DNA sequence: TGTGCCAGCAGCCCTACAGGGGTCCACACCGGGGAGCTGTTTTTT.

To note about this clone: The germline gene is not matched at one end of the junction; a read error may be the cause. The J gene is TRBJ2-3, the V gene TRBV6-4, with D unresolved. Looked up from germline, CDR1 is MRHNA and CDR2 is SNTAGT. The CDR3 runs to 8 residues. For the CDR3, the DNA is TGTGCCACCACCCATCTGCGATTT. It yields the protein CATTHLRF.

The rearrangement joins TRBV11-2 to TRBJ2-1; D uncertain. Between the trimmed V and J ends, which lost 0 bases and 4 bases, there was a span of 13 bases. Germline assignment: CDR1 SGHAT and CDR2 FQNNGV. CDR3 length: 16 amino acids. CDR3 nucleotides: TGTGCCAGCAGCTTAGATCGAGGTAATATTTACAATGAGCAGTTCTTC. It specifies CASSLDRGNIYNEQFF.

The chain couples TRBV18 to TRBJ1-4, with 7 bases matching TRBD1. The CDR3 runs to 15 residues. The trim removed 4 bases at V and 4 bases at J, leaving 6 bases unmatched. Germline-derived CDR1 and CDR2 are KGHSH and LQKENI. CDR3 region: CASSLRQGVNEKLFF. The CDR3 DNA follows: TGTGCCAGCTCACTCCGACAGGGTGTTAATGAAAAACTGTTTTTT.

The genes are TRBV13 and TRBJ2-7, with TRBD2 as a possible D gene (7 bases). CDR3 length equals 13 residues. V shed 4 bases and J shed 7 bases, with 14 bases lying between them. The germline CDR1 and CDR2 sequences are PRHDT and FYEKMQ (reference sequence). The CDR3 protein is CASSSQGRGEQYF. CDR3 sequence (DNA): TGTGCCAGCAGCTCCCAGGGGAGGGGAGAGCAGTACTTC.

The rearrangement joins TRBV7-3 to TRBJ1-2; 12 bases align to TRBD1. V shed 5 bases, J shed 7 bases, and the junction held 8 bases outside the gene matches. The CDR3 has 15 residues. The V gene's germline CDR1 is SGHTA and CDR2 FQGTGA. CDR3 nucleotides: TGTGCCAGCAGCGCAACCGGGACAGGGGGCATTGGCTACACCTTC. Translated, it gives CASSATGTGGIGYTF. The full variable domain, its missing parts supplied by reference TRBV7-3 and TRBJ1-2, is GAGVSQTPSNKVTEKGKYVELRCDPISGHTALYWYRQSLGQGPEFLIYFQGTGAADDSGLPNDRFFAVRPEGSVSTLKIQRTERGDSAVYLCASSATGTGGIGYTFGSGTRLTVV.